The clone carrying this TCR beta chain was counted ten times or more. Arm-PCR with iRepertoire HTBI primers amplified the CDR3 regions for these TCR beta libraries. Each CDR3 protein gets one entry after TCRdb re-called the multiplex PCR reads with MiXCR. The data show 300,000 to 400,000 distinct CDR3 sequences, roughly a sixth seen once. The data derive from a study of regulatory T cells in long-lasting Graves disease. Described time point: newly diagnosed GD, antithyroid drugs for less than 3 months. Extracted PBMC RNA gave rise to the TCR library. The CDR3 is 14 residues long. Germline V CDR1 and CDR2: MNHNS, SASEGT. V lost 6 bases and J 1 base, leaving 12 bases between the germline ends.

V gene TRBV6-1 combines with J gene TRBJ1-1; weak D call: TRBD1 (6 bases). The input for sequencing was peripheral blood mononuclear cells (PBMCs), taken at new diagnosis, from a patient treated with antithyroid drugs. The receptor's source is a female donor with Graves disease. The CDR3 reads CASRGHTTNTEAFF. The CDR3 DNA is TGTGCCAGCAGGGGACATACCACGAACACTGAAGCTTTCTTT.